Following are 16 T cell receptor beta chains from one sample sequenced in a study of cytomegalovirus exposure and HLA in healthy donors. This table comes from immunoSEQ multiplex PCR, and its TCRdb copy is limited to in-frame clones, with some not included. The table includes 150,000 to 200,000 clones, roughly 85% detected once. Sequenced input: PBMCs. The origin of the receptors is a man aged 18 to 30 in good health and CMV-seropositive.

Regarding this clone: This likely comes from a read error, as the CDR3 has no conserved phenylalanine or tryptophan at its end. The DNA is left out, because the CDR3 cannot be placed on it with certainty; the CDR3 is given as TCRdb lists it. The CDR3 spells CASSPLGRRLQ. V and J are TRBV28 and TRBJ2-3; the table gives TRBD2 as D, unverified against the DNA. The CDR3 extends over 11 residues, inclusive of both ends. Germline loops: CDR1 MDHEN, CDR2 SYDVKM.

The V gene is TRBV2, the J gene TRBJ2-1; TRBD2 agrees at 8 bases. CDR1 SNHLY and CDR2 FYNNEI come from the germline V gene. This CDR3 has 12 amino acids. The trim removed 7 bases at V and 8 bases at J, leaving 4 bases unmatched. The CDR3 DNA reads as TGTGCCAGCAACCCCGGGAGGGATGAGCAGTTCTTC. It is translated as CASNPGRDEQFF.

The chain joins TRBV6-5 to TRBJ1-1; maybe TRBD1 (5 bases). V gave up 6 bases and J gave up 5 bases, with 16 bases separating them. In germline, CDR1 is MNHEY, CDR2 SVGAGI. There are 14 residues in the CDR3. DNA of the CDR3: TGTGCCAGCAGCCGCTTTAGGGAGGGGACTGAAGCTTTCTTT. Residues: CASSRFREGTEAFF.

This rearrangement joins TRBV19 to TRBJ2-7, with D perhaps TRBD1 (6 bases). Germline V gene lookup returns CDR1 LNHDA and CDR2 SQIVND (reference sequence). Trimming removed 2 bases from V and 7 bases from J, with 12 bases in between. CDR3 length equals 13 residues. CDR3 sequence reads: CASSILGAREQYF. For the CDR3, the DNA is TGTGCCAGTAGTATACTGGGGGCAAGGGAGCAGTACTTC. Using reference TRBV19 and TRBJ2-7 for the parts outside the CDR3, the full variable domain is DGGITQSPKYLFRKEGQNVTLSCEQNLNHDAMYWYRQDPGQGLRLIYYSQIVNDFQKGDIAEGYSVSREKKESFPLTVTSAQKNPTAFYLCASSILGAREQYFGPGTRLTVT.

V gene TRBV28 combines with J gene TRBJ2-7; D not resolved. The germline V gene has CDR1 MDHEN and CDR2 SYDVKM. The CDR3 runs to 13 residues. Trimming took off 4 bases at V and 2 bases at J, with 9 bases between the two ends. The CDR3 reads CASSSPVTYEQYF. The CDR3 DNA reads TGTGCCAGCAGTTCCCCGGTGACCTACGAGCAGTACTTC.

The chain couples TRBV19 to TRBJ1-5, with 7 bases matching TRBD1. Per the germline V gene, CDR1 is LNHDA and CDR2 is SQIVND (reference sequence). This CDR3 contains 17 residues. The V gene end was trimmed by 4 bases and the J gene end by 5 bases; junction bases not matched to a gene: 14. The CDR3 DNA reads TGTGCCAGTAGTAGAGAAGCCGGGACAGAAGTGTATCAGCCCCAGCATTTT. Its translation: CASSREAGTEVYQPQHF. Together with reference TRBV19 and TRBJ1-5, the CDR3 gives the full variable domain: DGGITQSPKYLFRKEGQNVTLSCEQNLNHDAMYWYRQDPGQGLRLIYYSQIVNDFQKGDIAEGYSVSREKKESFPLTVTSAQKNPTAFYLCASSREAGTEVYQPQHFGDGTRLSIL.

The chain recombines TRBV13 with TRBJ2-1, with TRBD2 matching over 7 bases. This CDR3 region has 16 residues. With V trimmed by 5 bases and J by 3 bases, 10 bases remained unmatched. Germline lookup yields CDR1 PRHDT and CDR2 FYEKMQ (reference sequence). As DNA, the CDR3 is TGTGCCAGCAGCCCCTCCGGAACGGGGGGCTACAATGAGCAGTTCTTC. Its translation is CASSPSGTGGYNEQFF.

This chain links TRBV9 with TRBJ1-3; D not resolved. The germline V gene encodes CDR1 SGDLS and CDR2 YYNGEE. V lost 0 bases, J lost 3 bases, and 7 bases lay in between. This CDR3 comprises 14 residues. The CDR3 DNA follows: TGTGCCAGCAGCGTAGAACTTCATGGAAACACCATATATTTT. Translation: CASSVELHGNTIYF.

The chain is built from TRBV28 and TRBJ2-7, with D possibly matching TRBD1 (5 bases). V was pared by 4 bases and J by 0 bases, with 10 bases between. This CDR3 has 14 amino acids. The germline V gene encodes CDR1 MDHEN and CDR2 SYDVKM. In DNA form, the CDR3 reads TGTGCCAGCAGTTCGACAGAAACCTCCTACGAGCAGTACTTC. Protein sequence: CASSSTETSYEQYF. The full variable domain, its missing parts supplied by reference TRBV28 and TRBJ2-7, is DVKVTQSSRYLVKRTGEKVFLECVQDMDHENMFWYRQDPGLGLRLIYFSYDVKMKEKGDIPEGYSVSREKKERFSLILESASTNQTSMYLCASSSTETSYEQYFGPGTRLTVT.

This chain uses TRBV13 with TRBJ1-2; D gene uncertain. V was clipped by 0 bases and J by 8 bases, with 7 bases between them. This CDR3 has 12 residues. Germline lookup yields CDR1 PRHDT and CDR2 FYEKMQ (reference sequence). CDR3 DNA: TGTGCCAGCAGCTTAGGGGCTCAAGGCTACACCTTC. This gives the protein CASSLGAQGYTF.

The V gene is TRBV5-1, the J gene TRBJ2-7; D is possibly TRBD1 (7 bases). This CDR3 is built from 16 residues. Germline CDR1 SGHRS, CDR2 YFSETQ. Trimming pared 3 bases from V and 1 base from J, leaving 17 bases between. The CDR3 region has the DNA TGCGCCAGCAGCTCGGGAGTGACAGGGAAATCCTACGAGCAGTACTTC. The encoded protein is CASSSGVTGKSYEQYF.

In this sample, this clone turned up once. The chain combines TRBV9 with TRBJ2-1, with 8 nucleotides matching TRBD1. This CDR3 is 15 amino acids long. V was clipped by 4 bases and J by 6 bases; unmatched bases: 9. Germline V gives CDR1 SGDLS, CDR2 YYNGEE. The CDR3, as DNA: TGTGCCAGCAGCCTTGGACAGGGCGGGCCCAATGAGCAGTTCTTC. Amino acid sequence: CASSLGQGGPNEQFF.

V and J are TRBV6-1 and TRBJ2-1; TRBD1 agrees at 7 bases. The CDR3 consists of 15 residues. Germline values: CDR1 MNHNS, CDR2 SASEGT. With V trimmed by 4 bases and J by 4 bases, 7 bases remained unmatched. CDR3 amino acids: CASSARDSWYNEQFF. In DNA, the CDR3 is TGTGCCAGCAGTGCCCGGGACAGTTGGTACAATGAGCAGTTCTTC.

The chain employs TRBV5-1 and TRBJ2-7; D is perhaps TRBD2 (5 bases). CDR1 is SGHRS and CDR2 is YFSETQ in the germline V gene. This CDR3 contains 15 residues. Trimming cost V 1 base and J 2 bases, with 13 bases left between them. The CDR3, as DNA: TGCGCCAGCAGCTTGAGTGAGGGCCCCACCTACGAGCAGTACTTC. Amino acids: CASSLSEGPTYEQYF.

The CDR3 is CASSPRTGWHGYTF. In nucleotides, the CDR3 is TGTGCCAGCAGTCCTAGGACAGGGTGGCATGGCTACACCTTC. The chain uses TRBV27 and TRBJ1-2; 8 bases match TRBD1. Losses at the gene ends were 5 bases for V and 6 bases for J; bases not matched to a gene: 8. This CDR3 is built from 14 residues. Germline V CDR1 and CDR2: MNHEY, SMNVEV (reference sequence).

CDR3 sequence: CASHPGGNVDTEAFF. The CDR3 DNA reads as TGTGCCAGCCACCCTGGGGGGAACGTCGACACTGAAGCTTTCTTT. The rearrangement uses TRBV27 and TRBJ1-1; D is possibly TRBD1 (5 bases). Looked up from germline, CDR1 is MNHEY and CDR2 is SMNVEV (reference sequence). The V end was cut by 8 bases, the J end by 3 bases, with 19 bases between. This CDR3 contains 15 residues.